This T cell receptor (beta chain) was captured in a study of CXCR3-negative and CXCR3-positive naive CD8 T cells. On this clonotype: Its target is unknown.

The study, taken as a whole, reports: With respect to TRBV-TRBJ usage, naive CXCR3-negative and CXCR3-positive cells were similar; memory differed. Because surface CD5 did not distinguish the naive subsets, TCR strength was inferred from TRB CDR3 properties. CXCR3-positive naive cells carried more hydrophobic TRB CDR3s than CXCR3-negative ones.

The TRB cDNA libraries were prepared by 5' RACE with UMI labels. TCRdb reprocessed the 5' RACE reads and reports one entry per CDR3 protein, with no DNA. The sample totals about 53,000 distinct CDR3 sequences. Germline-derived CDR1 and CDR2 are SGHVS and FQNEAQ. The CDR3 length is 17 residues. The rearrangement links TRBV7-8 to TRBJ2-1; without DNA, the TCRdb call of TRBD2 cannot be checked. The sequencing input was naive CXCR3+ CD8+ T cells from blood. Subset given: CD45RO-CCR7+CD27+CD95- naive CD8+ T cells expressing CXCR3 (TNR3+). The clonotype was recovered from a human donor in good health. Some clones in this sample may be carry-over from other donors' samples. CDR3 protein: CASSPSPGLATYNEQFF.